The 28 T cell receptor beta chains listed next were all sequenced from one sample in a study of cytomegalovirus exposure and HLA in healthy donors. It was with 60 Vbeta and 13 Jbeta primers that the PCR ran. TCRdb keeps only in-frame clones here, not all; method: immunoSEQ multiplex PCR. The profile covers fewer than 140,000 clones, with under 80% appearing a single time and roughly 3.6% taken by the ten largest. Sequencing was performed on PBMCs. These receptors were obtained from a man aged 55 to 70 in good health and CMV-seronegative.

The genes are TRBV9 and TRBJ2-5, with 8 bases aligning to TRBD2. J was trimmed by 3 bases and V by 4 bases; bases with no gene match: 11. Germline assignment: CDR1 SGDLS and CDR2 YYNGEE. This CDR3 is built from 16 residues. The CDR3 sequence: CASSRALFSGKETQYF. The CDR3 bases are TGTGCCAGCAGCCGGGCTCTATTTAGCGGGAAAGAGACCCAGTACTTC.

The gene calls are TRBV10-3 and TRBJ2-1; TRBD1 agrees at 8 bases. The CDR3 is 14 residues long. Germline CDR1 ENHRY, CDR2 SYGVKD. The J segment lost 4 bases and the V segment lost 6 bases, leaving 5 bases of the junction unmatched. CDR3: CAISDGQGYNEQFF. The CDR3 region has the DNA TGTGCCATCAGCGACGGACAGGGATACAATGAGCAGTTCTTC.

This clone was found once. The J gene is TRBJ2-3, the V gene TRBV4-3; 8 positions match TRBD1. The CDR3 consists of 16 residues. J gave up 6 bases and V 0 bases, and 8 bases lay outside the gene matches. Per the germline V gene, CDR1 is LGHNA and CDR2 is YSLEER. The CDR3 loop reads CASSQDARTGTDTQYF. CDR3 coding DNA: TGCGCCAGCAGCCAAGACGCGAGGACAGGGACGGATACGCAGTATTTT.

The CDR3 here is CASRRTRGETQYF. CDR3 DNA sequence: TGTGCCAGCAGACGGACAAGGGGAGAGACCCAGTACTTC. This chain connects TRBV28 to TRBJ2-5, with D maybe TRBD1 (5 bases). Germline lookup yields CDR1 MDHEN and CDR2 SYDVKM. The CDR3 has 13 residues. Trimming took off 6 bases at V and 4 bases at J, with 12 bases between the two ends. Complete variable domain (other parts from reference TRBV28 and TRBJ2-5): DVKVTQSSRYLVKRTGEKVFLECVQDMDHENMFWYRQDPGLGLRLIYFSYDVKMKEKGDIPEGYSVSREKKERFSLILESASTNQTSMYLCASRRTRGETQYFGPGTRLLVL.

The chain uses TRBV7-2 and TRBJ1-2, with 10 bases fitting TRBD1. Germline V gene sequence: CDR1 SGHTA, CDR2 FQGNSA. The CDR3 loop spans 15 amino acids. Trimming cost V 5 bases and J 1 base; bases outside gene matches: 4. The CDR3 loop reads CASSPGQGINYGYTF. The CDR3 DNA reads TGTGCCAGCAGCCCGGGACAGGGGATTAACTATGGCTACACCTTC.

The V and J genes are TRBV18 and TRBJ1-2; no definite D call. Germline loops: CDR1 KGHSH, CDR2 LQKENI. CDR3 length: 12 residues. Deletions cut 2 bases from V and 7 bases from J, with 8 bases between. The CDR3 loop reads CASSPGRVGYTF. Here the CDR3 DNA reads TGTGCCAGCTCACCAGGGAGGGTTGGCTACACCTTC.

In its sample, this clone was seen a few times. The J gene is TRBJ2-3, the V gene TRBV2; D possibly corresponds to TRBD2 (6 bases). Germline-derived CDR1 and CDR2 are SNHLY and FYNNEI. Trimming removed 5 bases from V and 6 bases from J, with 15 bases in between. The CDR3 consists of 14 residues. CDR3 sequence: CASSWNWRDDTQYF. The CDR3 coding sequence is TGTGCCAGCAGTTGGAATTGGAGGGACGATACGCAGTATTTT.

This clone was counted once. The gene calls are TRBV18 and TRBJ1-2; possibly TRBD1 for D (5 bases). The CDR3 loop spans 15 amino acids. Deletions cut 6 bases from V and 4 bases from J, with 18 bases between. Germline V gene data show CDR1 as KGHSH and CDR2 as LQKENI. The CDR3 bases are TGTGCCAGCTCCACCGACAGCGGGGCAGTCTATGGCTACACCTTC. Translated: CASSTDSGAVYGYTF. Based on the CDR3 plus reference TRBV18 and TRBJ1-2, the full variable domain is NAGVMQNPRHLVRRRGQEARLRCSPMKGHSHVYWYRQLPEEGLKFMVYLQKENIIDESGMPKERFSAEFPKEGPSILRIQQVVRGDSAAYFCASSTDSGAVYGYTFGSGTRLTVV.

The rearrangement joins TRBV7-6 to TRBJ2-5, with a tentative D call TRBD1 (6 bases). Germline lookup yields CDR1 SGHVS and CDR2 FNYEAQ. Between the trimmed V and J ends, which lost 6 bases and 0 bases, there was a span of 17 bases. This CDR3 is 16 amino acids long. The CDR3: CASSSRGTRYQETQYF. The CDR3 DNA follows: TGTGCCAGCAGTTCCAGGGGAACAAGGTACCAAGAGACCCAGTACTTC.

J is TRBJ1-1 and V is TRBV28; D might be TRBD1 (5 bases). Trimming cost V 11 bases and J 1 base, with 17 bases left between them. The CDR3 runs to 14 residues. Germline V CDR1 and CDR2: MDHEN, SYDVKM. In DNA form, the CDR3 reads TGTGCCTACGGAGGGACCATCCCGAACACTGAAGCTTTCTTT. Its protein is CAYGGTIPNTEAFF.

The rearrangement joins TRBV4-2 to TRBJ1-1, with unresolved D. Trimming took 3 bases from V and 1 from J, leaving 6 bases between them. Looked up from germline, CDR1 is LGHNA and CDR2 is YNFKEQ. CDR3 length: 13 residues. This CDR3 is CASSHGKNTEAFF. The CDR3 nucleotides are TGTGCCAGCAGCCACGGGAAGAACACTGAAGCTTTCTTT.

J is TRBJ2-7 and V is TRBV5-1; D perhaps matches TRBD2 (5 bases). The CDR3 has 14 amino acids. CDR1 SGHRS and CDR2 YFSETQ come from the germline V gene. Trimming took off 3 bases at V and 3 bases at J, with 13 bases between the two ends. CDR3 protein: CASSSTRANYEQYF. The CDR3 region has the DNA TGCGCCAGCAGCTCTACTAGAGCAAACTACGAGCAGTACTTC.

The V and J genes are TRBV5-1 and TRBJ2-5, with TRBD2 matching over 9 bases. Per the germline V gene, CDR1 is SGHRS and CDR2 is YFSETQ. This CDR3 has 16 amino acids. V gave up 1 base and J gave up 3 bases; unmatched junction bases: 7. The CDR3 DNA follows: TGCGCCAGCAGCTTGAAGGGTAGCGGGGGAGAAGAGACCCAGTACTTC. Translated, it gives CASSLKGSGGEETQYF.

The chain links TRBV5-4 to TRBJ2-6; D uncertain. The CDR3 totals 13 residues. Germline-derived CDR1 and CDR2 are SGHNT and YYREEE (reference sequence). The V and J ends lost 5 bases and 3 bases respectively, with 6 bases between them. The CDR3 region has the DNA TGTGCCAGCAGGACTGGTGGGGCCAACGTCCTGACTTTC. As protein: CASRTGGANVLTF. The full variable domain, with the rest looked up from reference TRBV5-4 and TRBJ2-6, is ETGVTQSPTHLIKTRGQQVTLRCSSQSGHNTVSWYQQALGQGPQFIFQYYREEENGRGNFPPRFSGLQFPNYSSELNVNALELDDSALYLCASRTGGANVLTFGAGSRLTVL.

This clone was recorded a few times. CDR3 protein: CASSSPPGASSPLHF. DNA of the CDR3: TGTGCCAGCAGTTCCCCTCCTGGGGCCAGTTCACCCCTCCACTTT. The chain has TRBV2 and TRBJ1-6; a possible D gene is TRBD1 (5 bases). Trimming took off 5 bases at V and 9 bases at J, with 17 bases between the two ends. CDR1 and CDR2 from the germline V gene are SNHLY and FYNNEI. CDR3 length: 15 residues. Full variable domain (remainder filled in from reference TRBV2 and TRBJ1-6): EPEVTQTPSHQVTQMGQEVILRCVPISNHLYFYWYRQILGQKVEFLVSFYNNEISEKSEIFDDQFSVERPDGSNFTLKIRSTKLEDSAMYFCASSSPPGASSPLHFGNGTRLTVT.

The chain joins TRBV27 to TRBJ2-3; tentative D call: TRBD2 (5 bases). Germline values: CDR1 MNHEY, CDR2 SMNVEV (reference sequence). The CDR3 runs to 12 residues. V lost 11 bases to trimming and J lost 1 base, with 10 bases between them. CDR3 sequence reads: CAYEGGTDTQYF. In nucleotides, the CDR3 is TGTGCCTACGAGGGAGGCACAGATACGCAGTATTTT.

The chain employs TRBV9 and TRBJ2-1; tentative D call: TRBD2 (6 bases). V was shortened by 0 bases and J by 3 bases, with 7 bases between the two germline ends. The CDR3 extends over 14 amino acids. Germline lookup yields CDR1 SGDLS and CDR2 YYNGEE. The CDR3 nucleotides are TGTGCCAGCAGCGTAGCGGGGGTCTACAATGAGCAGTTCTTC. It codes for CASSVAGVYNEQFF.

The chain uses TRBV5-1 and TRBJ1-2, with 8 bases matching TRBD1. The trim removed 0 bases at V and 6 bases at J, leaving 4 bases unmatched. This CDR3 spans 14 amino acids. In germline, CDR1 is SGHRS, CDR2 YFSETQ. The CDR3 region is CASSLGGQGNGYTF. The DNA of the CDR3 is TGCGCCAGCAGCTTGGGCGGACAGGGTAATGGCTACACCTTC.

V is TRBV29-1 and J is TRBJ1-4, with 8 bases fitting TRBD1. This CDR3 region has 12 residues. Trimming took 7 bases from V and 4 from J; bases not matched to a gene: 2. Germline-derived CDR1 and CDR2 are SQVTM and ANQGSEA. This CDR3 reads CSATGDNEKLFF. For the CDR3, the DNA is TGCAGCGCGACAGGGGATAATGAAAAACTGTTTTTT.

The chain is built from TRBV7-7 and TRBJ2-1, with TRBD2 as a possible D gene (7 bases). The CDR3 is 15 amino acids. With 0 bases removed from V and 2 bases from J, the gap between germline ends came to 8 bases. In germline, CDR1 is SSHAT, CDR2 FNYEAQ (reference sequence). CDR3 sequence reads: CASSLAGGAYNEQFF. CDR3 coding DNA: TGTGCCAGCAGCTTAGCAGGGGGGGCCTACAATGAGCAGTTCTTC.

V usage is TRBV6-5 and J usage is TRBJ1-3; tentative D call: TRBD1 (6 bases). CDR3 size: 14 residues. Trimming shortened V by 5 bases and J by 7 bases, and 15 bases separated the two germline ends. CDR1 and CDR2 from the germline V gene are MNHEY and SVGAGI. The CDR3, as DNA: TGTGCCAGCAGTAGTCCCGGGACATCGAACACCATATATTTT. Protein: CASSSPGTSNTIYF.

The V and J genes are TRBV7-3 and TRBJ1-1, with D possibly being TRBD1 (5 bases). CDR3 length equals 14 residues. The germline CDR1 and CDR2 sequences are SGHTA and FQGTGA. Trimming removed 7 bases at V and 3 bases at J, with 15 bases between. The CDR3, as DNA: TGTGCCAGCAAAAACTACAGGAGCGACACTGAAGCTTTCTTT. Protein product: CASKNYRSDTEAFF.

Details on this clone: Likely a read error: the CDR3 ends without its conserved phenylalanine or tryptophan. It is unclear where the CDR3 begins or ends on the DNA, so no DNA is shown, and the CDR3 is as TCRdb lists it. The chain combines TRBV29-1 with TRBJ1-4; the tabulated D call, TRBD1, remains unverified against the DNA. Germline CDR1 and CDR2: SQVTM and ANQGSEA. Counting both end residues, the CDR3 totals 19 amino acids. The CDR3 loop reads CSVEPDRVGRKNCFLAGPL.

The chain is built from TRBV19 and TRBJ1-2; D is ambiguous. Germline loops: CDR1 LNHDA, CDR2 SQIVND (reference sequence). The CDR3 contains 12 residues. Trimming removed 8 bases from V and 5 bases from J, with 12 bases in between. Here the CDR3 reads CASSGILYGYTF. The CDR3 nucleotides read TGTGCCAGTTCCGGGATTCTATATGGCTACACCTTC.

This clone was counted a few times. In DNA form, the CDR3 reads TGTGCCAGCAACCGAGGGGACAGCGCGCGGGGCTACACCTTC. This encodes CASNRGDSARGYTF. The J gene is TRBJ1-2, the V gene TRBV7-9; 7 bases line up with TRBD1. There are 14 residues in the CDR3. Germline V CDR1 and CDR2: SEHNR, FQNEAQ (reference sequence). The trim removed 7 bases at V and 8 bases at J, leaving 13 bases unmatched. The variable domain in full, completed from reference TRBV7-9 and TRBJ1-2, reads DTGVSQNPRHKITKRGQNVTFRCDPISEHNRLYWYRQTLGQGPEFLTYFQNEAQLEKSRLLSDRFSAERPKGSFSTLEIQRTEQGDSAMYLCASNRGDSARGYTFGSGTRLTVV.

V usage is TRBV27 and J usage is TRBJ1-5; no clear D. Germline CDR1 MNHEY, CDR2 SMNVEV (reference sequence). V lost 3 bases and J lost 2, with 11 bases in between. The CDR3 extends over 15 amino acids. Here the CDR3 DNA reads TGTGCCAGCAGTTTGGTAGGAGATGGCAATCAGCCCCAGCATTTT. It is translated as CASSLVGDGNQPQHF.

V gene TRBV2 combines with J gene TRBJ1-1; the D gene is possibly TRBD1 (5 bases). The CDR3 has 13 residues. Germline values: CDR1 SNHLY, CDR2 FYNNEI. Deletions cut 7 bases from V and 0 bases from J, with 9 bases between. CDR3 in DNA: TGTGCCAGCAACGGACAACTGAACACTGAAGCTTTCTTT. Translated, it gives CASNGQLNTEAFF.

This clone has a handful of counts. The genes are TRBV18 and TRBJ1-1; perhaps TRBD1 as D (6 bases). V lost 2 bases to trimming and J lost 7 bases, with 11 bases between them. Germline-derived CDR1 and CDR2 are KGHSH and LQKENI. The CDR3 covers 13 residues. The CDR3 protein is CASSPNPGVEAFF. As DNA, the CDR3 is TGTGCCAGCTCACCAAACCCAGGGGTTGAAGCTTTCTTT.